A single sample is the source of the 16 T cell receptor beta chains below, sequenced in a study of cytomegalovirus exposure and HLA in healthy donors. Both 60 Vbeta primers and 13 Jbeta primers went into the PCR. Clones were read by immunoSEQ multiplex PCR, and TCRdb kept only the in-frame ones, dropping some. The sample consists of over 150,000 clones, about 81% of them appearing once. Sequences were obtained from PBMCs. These receptors all stem from a woman in her forties or fifties in good health and CMV-seropositive.

V and J are TRBV19 and TRBJ2-1, with 7 bases aligning to TRBD1. The J segment lost 6 bases and the V segment lost 7 bases, leaving 12 bases of the junction unmatched. The CDR3 spans 15 residues. Germline assignment: CDR1 LNHDA and CDR2 SQIVND (reference sequence). The CDR3 spells CASNEPGQSFNEQFF. The CDR3 DNA is TGTGCCAGTAACGAACCGGGACAGTCGTTCAATGAGCAGTTCTTC.

The rearrangement joins TRBV11-2 to TRBJ1-3, with a possible D match to TRBD1 (5 bases). V lost 10 bases, J lost 2 bases, and 15 bases lay in between. This CDR3 has 14 amino acids. Germline V lookup: CDR1 SGHAT, CDR2 FQNNGV. Here the CDR3 DNA reads TGTGCCAACTCTGACCGGGGGGCTGGAAACACCATATATTTT. It encodes CANSDRGAGNTIYF.

The genes are TRBV6-6 and TRBJ2-7; TRBD1 is a possible D gene (5 bases). V was trimmed by 3 bases and J by 7 bases, leaving 16 bases between them. Germline V CDR1 and CDR2: MNHNY, SVGAGI (reference sequence). The CDR3 consists of 14 residues. CDR3 amino acids: CASSYRQTPGEQYF. As DNA, the CDR3 is TGTGCCAGCAGTTATCGACAGACCCCCGGGGAGCAGTACTTC.

This clone was detected a few times. The rearrangement links TRBV28 to TRBJ2-6, with 16 bases fitting TRBD2. Germline CDR1 and CDR2: MDHEN and SYDVKM. The CDR3 covers 23 residues. J was trimmed by 2 bases and V by 5 bases; bases with no gene match: 18. The CDR3 DNA reads TGTGCCAGCAGTGCTCTACTCCAACCGGGACTAGCGGGGGGGCGCGCTGGGGCCAACGTCCTGACTTTC. Amino acid sequence: CASSALLQPGLAGGRAGANVLTF.

CDR3 DNA: TGTGCCAGCAGCTTGGGGGACAACTCCTACGAGCAGTACTTC. Its protein product is CASSLGDNSYEQYF. The chain is built from TRBV5-6 and TRBJ2-7; tentatively, D is TRBD1 (6 bases). The CDR3 contains 14 residues. Germline values: CDR1 SGHDT, CDR2 YYEEEE. Trimming cost V 0 bases and J 0 bases, with 7 bases left between them.

As for this clone: An end of the junction differs from the germline gene, which may be a read error. V is TRBV6-5 and J is TRBJ2-7; 11 bases align to TRBD1. Germline V lookup: CDR1 MNHEY, CDR2 SVGAGI. This CDR3 comprises 14 residues. The CDR3 DNA reads TGTGCCAGCAGCCGGACAGGGGGCCGGTACGAGCGGTACTTC. Its protein product is CASSRTGGRYERYF.

This clone was recorded once. V gene TRBV5-6 combines with J gene TRBJ2-1; D perhaps matches TRBD1 (6 bases). Deletions cut 0 bases from V and 1 base from J, with 14 bases between. This CDR3 has 17 amino acids. Germline-derived CDR1 and CDR2 are SGHDT and YYEEEE. The CDR3 spells CASSLGLARGSYNEQFF. CDR3 nucleotide sequence: TGTGCCAGCAGCTTGGGACTGGCTAGGGGGTCCTACAATGAGCAGTTCTTC.

The chain has TRBV29-1 and TRBJ2-3, with D possibly TRBD1 on 6 matching bases. CDR3 size: 14 residues. Germline V gives CDR1 SQVTM, CDR2 ANQGSEA. V lost 7 bases and J lost 0, with 14 bases in between. CDR3 in DNA: TGCAGCGCCGTACAGGGTTCTAGCACAGATACGCAGTATTTT. It specifies CSAVQGSSTDTQYF.

This clone was seen a few times. The V call is TRBV11-1, the J call TRBJ2-7, with a possible D match to TRBD2 (5 bases). CDR1 SGHAT and CDR2 FQDESV come from the germline V gene (reference sequence). The CDR3 loop spans 14 amino acids. V dropped 0 bases and J dropped 6 bases, with 12 bases sitting between them. The CDR3 DNA reads TGTGCCAGCAGCTTAGCGGGAGCGGTTGGCGAGCAGTACTTC. The encoded protein is CASSLAGAVGEQYF.

The chain links TRBV6-4 to TRBJ2-1; TRBD2 might be the D (6 bases). The CDR3 contains 15 residues. Trimming pared 0 bases from V and 8 bases from J, leaving 14 bases between. Germline CDR1 MRHNA, CDR2 SNTAGT. This CDR3 reads CASSDSLRDVDEQFF. Written as DNA, the CDR3 is TGTGCCAGCAGTGACTCGTTGCGGGACGTGGATGAGCAGTTCTTC.

V is TRBV18 and J is TRBJ1-1, with D perhaps matching TRBD1 (5 bases). Germline V CDR1 and CDR2: KGHSH, LQKENI. V was shortened by 3 bases and J by 1 base, with 12 bases between the two germline ends. The CDR3 is 15 amino acids. This CDR3 is CASSPASDRNTEAFF. DNA for the CDR3: TGTGCCAGCTCACCTGCTTCTGACAGGAACACTGAAGCTTTCTTT.

The CDR3 here is CAISESGGENQPQHF. The CDR3 DNA reads as TGTGCCATCAGTGAGTCTGGGGGCGAGAATCAGCCCCAGCATTTT. The J gene is TRBJ1-5, the V gene TRBV10-3; the D gene is possibly TRBD1 (6 bases). The V end lost 0 bases, the J end lost 4 bases, and 10 bases lay between the germline ends. The V gene's germline CDR1 is ENHRY and CDR2 SYGVKD. This CDR3 has 15 residues.

The chain uses TRBV4-3 and TRBJ2-6; a weak D match, TRBD1 (7 bases). The CDR3 is made up of 19 amino acids. Between the trimmed V and J ends, which lost 1 base and 1 base, there was a span of 17 bases. Germline V gene data show CDR1 as LGHNA and CDR2 as YSLEER. CDR3 coding DNA: TGCGCCAGCAGCCAAGGAAGAGGACAGGCGGGATCTGGGGCCAACGTCCTGACTTTC. Residues: CASSQGRGQAGSGANVLTF.

V gene TRBV7-2 combines with J gene TRBJ1-2, with 8 bases aligning to TRBD1. This CDR3 spans 15 amino acids. Germline-derived CDR1 and CDR2 are SGHTA and FQGNSA. Trimming at V came to 3 bases and at J to 0 bases, leaving 3 bases not matched to a gene. The CDR3 DNA follows: TGTGCCAGCAGCTTGGACAGGGCGGCTAACTATGGCTACACCTTC. It specifies CASSLDRAANYGYTF.

CDR3 sequence reads: CASSTGGRGYTF. The CDR3 DNA reads TGTGCCAGCAGTACAGGGGGCCGGGGCTACACCTTC. This chain connects TRBV6-5 to TRBJ1-2; 9 nucleotides match TRBD1. Germline values: CDR1 MNHEY, CDR2 SVGAGI. The CDR3 spans 12 residues. The ends lost 5 bases at V and 8 bases at J; junction bases unmatched: 3.

This sequence joins TRBV28 and TRBJ2-2; 8 bases are a match to TRBD2. Per the germline V gene, CDR1 is MDHEN and CDR2 is SYDVKM. The ends lost 7 bases at V and 2 bases at J; junction bases unmatched: 6. The CDR3 loop spans 15 amino acids. CDR3 in amino acids: CASTETSVNTGELFF. CDR3 in DNA: TGTGCCAGCACCGAGACTAGCGTAAACACCGGGGAGCTGTTTTTT.